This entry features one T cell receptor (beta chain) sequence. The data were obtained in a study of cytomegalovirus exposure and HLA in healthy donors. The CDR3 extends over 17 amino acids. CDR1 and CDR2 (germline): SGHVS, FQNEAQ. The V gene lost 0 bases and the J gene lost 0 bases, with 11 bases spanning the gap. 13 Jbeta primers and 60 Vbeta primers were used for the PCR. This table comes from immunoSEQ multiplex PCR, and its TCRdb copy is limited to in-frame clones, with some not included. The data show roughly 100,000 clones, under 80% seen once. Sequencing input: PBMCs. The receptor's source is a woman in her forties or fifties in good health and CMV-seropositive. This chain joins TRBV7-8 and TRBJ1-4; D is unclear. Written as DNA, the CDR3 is TGTGCCAGCAGCTTAGCCGGCGGGTTAACAACTAATGAAAAACTGTTTTTT. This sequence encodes CASSLAGGLTTNEKLFF. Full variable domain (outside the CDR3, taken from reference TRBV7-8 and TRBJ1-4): GAGVSQSPRYKVAKRGQDVALRCDPISGHVSLFWYQQALGQGPEFLTYFQNEAQLDKSGLPSDRFFAERPEGSVSTLKIQRTQQEDSAVYLCASSLAGGLTTNEKLFFGSGTQLSVL.